A single sample is the source of the 23 T cell receptor beta chains below, sequenced in a study of CD8+CD57+ T cells in acquired aplastic anemia. Genomic DNA, serving as template, underwent TCR beta VDJ and CDR3 profiling. MiXCR, run by TCRdb on the reads, gives a single entry per CDR3 protein. There are roughly 130,000 distinct CDR3 sequences in the sample; over 45% occur only once, and about 2.7% lies in the top ten. Input material: sorted CD4+, CD8+, or CD8+CD57+ T cells (not recorded which) from PBMCs. Source of these receptors: a human donor in good health, serving as a control.

This clonotype showed up many times. V is TRBV11-2 and J is TRBJ2-6, with D unclear. The ends were cut back, 0 bases at V and 4 bases at J, with 10 bases in the middle. This CDR3 contains 16 residues. CDR1 is SGHAT and CDR2 is FQNNGV in the germline V gene. For the CDR3, the DNA is TGTGCCAGCAGCTTAGACCCCAATATGGGGGCCAACGTCCTGACTTTC. Residues: CASSLDPNMGANVLTF.

This clonotype was picked up one time. Compared with germline, one end of the junction differs, possibly owing to a read error. The chain couples TRBV7-3 to TRBJ1-6; weak D call: TRBD1 (6 bases). This CDR3 comprises 13 residues. The germline gives CDR1 SGHTA, CDR2 FQGTGA. The CDR3 loop reads CACSRTANSPLHF. Written as DNA, the CDR3 is TGTGCCTGCAGCCGGACAGCTAATTCACCCCTCCACTTT.

The count of this clonotype is one. The gene calls are TRBV29-1 and TRBJ1-2; 7 bases agree with TRBD1. CDR3 length: 13 amino acids. The J segment lost 8 bases and the V segment lost 4 bases, leaving 10 bases of the junction unmatched. The germline V gene encodes CDR1 SQVTM and CDR2 ANQGSEA. The CDR3 loop reads CSVVLLTGNGYTF. DNA of the CDR3: TGCAGCGTTGTCCTTCTGACAGGGAACGGCTACACCTTC.

The chain employs TRBV20-1 and TRBJ2-2; D might be TRBD1 (5 bases). Trimming shortened V by 5 bases and J by 5 bases, and 12 bases separated the two germline ends. CDR1 DFQATT and CDR2 SNEGSKA come from the germline V gene (reference sequence). The CDR3 contains 13 residues. The CDR3 is CSAHQGRTGELFF. CDR3 nucleotide sequence: TGCAGTGCTCATCAGGGTCGAACCGGGGAGCTGTTTTTT.

The chain combines TRBV20-1 with TRBJ2-3; no clear D. The J call is in doubt because the DNA end fits TRBJ1-5 better. This CDR3 spans 14 amino acids. Germline V gene sequence: CDR1 DFQATT, CDR2 SNEGSKA (reference sequence). CDR3 loop: CSASKAGDMDTQHF. The CDR3 nucleotides are TGCAGTGCTAGTAAAGCGGGAGATATGGATACGCAGCATTTT.

The chain recombines TRBV29-1 with TRBJ2-1; 10 nucleotides align to TRBD2. The CDR3 runs to 13 residues. V lost 7 bases to trimming and J lost 4 bases; unmatched junction nucleotides: 4. CDR1 is SQVTM and CDR2 is ANQGSEA in the germline V gene. The CDR3 region has the DNA TGCAGCGGAAGGACTAGCGGTTACAATGAGCAGTTCTTC. It is translated as CSGRTSGYNEQFF.

Points on this clonotype: At one of its ends the junction is not consistent with the germline gene, which may arise from a read error. The rearrangement links TRBV6-2 or TRBV6-3 to TRBJ2-1, with 16 bases that match TRBD2. The CDR3 runs to 19 residues. In germline, CDR1 is MNHEY, CDR2 SVGEGT. The CDR3 reads CASNYGMLGLAGGRNEQFF. In DNA form, the CDR3 reads TGTGCCAGCAATTACGGTATGTTGGGACTAGCGGGGGGGCGCAATGAGCAGTTCTTC.

This clonotype has ten or more counts. The genes are TRBV7-9 and TRBJ1-3; TRBD1 matches at 7 bases. With V trimmed by 3 bases and J by 4 bases, 6 bases remained unmatched. Germline CDR1 is SEHNR and CDR2 is FQNEAQ (reference sequence). This CDR3 is built from 15 residues. The CDR3 sequence: CASSFRQGRGNTIYF. In DNA, the CDR3 is TGTGCCAGCAGCTTCAGACAGGGACGCGGAAACACCATATATTTT. The whole variable domain, remainder taken from reference TRBV7-9 and TRBJ1-3, is DTGVSQNPRHKITKRGQNVTFRCDPISEHNRLYWYRQTLGQGPEFLTYFQNEAQLEKSRLLSDRFSAERPKGSFSTLEIQRTEQGDSAMYLCASSFRQGRGNTIYFGEGSWLTVV.

This clonotype was observed many times. The J gene is TRBJ1-2, the V gene TRBV7-2, with a weak D call TRBD1 (6 bases). This CDR3 is 14 amino acids long. The ends were cut back, 1 base at V and 8 bases at J, with 14 bases in the middle. The germline CDR1 and CDR2 sequences are SGHTA and FQGNSA. CDR3 nucleotide sequence: TGTGCCAGCAGCTTAGAGTACAGGGAAGGCGGCTACACCTTC. It specifies CASSLEYREGGYTF.

The chain employs TRBV20-1 and TRBJ1-2, with 8 bases identical to TRBD1. CDR3 length: 14 amino acids. Germline-derived CDR1 and CDR2 are DFQATT and SNEGSKA (reference sequence). Losses at the gene ends were 3 bases for V and 2 bases for J; bases not matched to a gene: 5. CDR3 residues: CSARTGQENYGYTF. DNA of the CDR3: TGCAGTGCTAGGACGGGACAGGAAAACTATGGCTACACCTTC.

This chain joins TRBV2 and TRBJ1-2; D is unclear. In germline, CDR1 is SNHLY, CDR2 FYNNEI. Trimming removed 8 bases from V and 2 bases from J, with 12 bases in between. The length of the CDR3 is 13 residues. The CDR3 DNA reads TGTGCCAGCGACCAGGAATTCAACTATGGCTACACCTTC. The encoded protein is CASDQEFNYGYTF.

V and J are TRBV27 and TRBJ1-2; perhaps TRBD1 as D (5 bases). Per the germline V gene, CDR1 is MNHEY and CDR2 is SMNVEV (reference sequence). CDR3 length: 18 residues. V was cut by 3 bases and J by 5 bases, with 25 bases left in between. As DNA, the CDR3 is TGTGCCAGCAGTTTCCGAGCACCCGGGGGGGGGGGTAGGTATGGCTACACCTTC. Translation gives CASSFRAPGGGGRYGYTF.

This clonotype was seen only a few times. The rearrangement uses TRBV4-3 and TRBJ1-4; no firm D call. CDR3 length: 15 amino acids. V lost 1 base, J lost 5 bases, and 11 bases lay in between. Germline CDR1 and CDR2: LGHNA and YSLEER. The CDR3 sequence: CASSQGQSMNEKLFF. The CDR3 DNA is TGCGCCAGCAGCCAAGGGCAGAGTATGAATGAAAAACTGTTTTTT.

This clonotype was seen a few times. The chain links TRBV4-2 to TRBJ2-7; no clear D. Germline assignment: CDR1 LGHNA and CDR2 YNFKEQ. V was pared by 8 bases and J by 2 bases, with 16 bases between. This CDR3 is 14 amino acids long. The DNA for the CDR3 is TGTGCCAGCGGCCCCCCTCGTAAGGCCTACGAGCAGTACTTC. This codes for CASGPPRKAYEQYF.

V usage is TRBV25-1 and J usage is TRBJ2-7; the D gene is possibly TRBD2 (6 bases). CDR1 is MGHDK, CDR2 SYGVNS, per germline. Trimming removed 5 bases at V and 2 bases at J, with 10 bases between. The CDR3 spans 13 residues. In nucleotides, the CDR3 is TGTGCCAGCAGTCTCGGGACTCCCTACGAGCAGTACTTC. Encoded protein: CASSLGTPYEQYF.

This clonotype was picked up many times. This chain uses TRBV6-5 with TRBJ2-7; TRBD2 aligns across 10 bases. Trimming took 2 bases from V and 2 from J; bases not matched to a gene: 3. Germline lookup yields CDR1 MNHEY and CDR2 SVGAGI. The CDR3 has 15 amino acids. In DNA, the CDR3 is TGTGCCAGCAGTTACGGACTAGCGGCCGCCTACGAGCAGTACTTC. Protein: CASSYGLAAAYEQYF.

The chain employs TRBV19 and TRBJ2-1; 7 bases align to TRBD2. V lost 3 bases to trimming and J lost 5 bases; unmatched junction nucleotides: 7. Germline V gives CDR1 LNHDA, CDR2 SQIVND (reference sequence). The CDR3 sequence is 15 residues long. The DNA of the CDR3 is TGTGCCAGTAGTATCAGTTTGGGGGGGAACAATGAGCAGTTCTTC. This sequence encodes CASSISLGGNNEQFF.

The chain has TRBV19 and TRBJ2-3; 14 bases are a match to TRBD2. Germline V gene data show CDR1 as LNHDA and CDR2 as SQIVND (reference sequence). The CDR3 runs 15 residues. The V gene end was trimmed by 7 bases and the J gene end by 2 bases; junction bases not matched to a gene: 2. The CDR3 region has the DNA TGTGCCAGTAAGGGACTAGCGGGGGCCACAGATACGCAGTATTTT. Its translation: CASKGLAGATDTQYF.

Comments on this clonotype: A much larger clone lies one base from this, so it may be a read error. The chain uses TRBV6-2 or TRBV6-3 and TRBJ2-2, with 12 bases aligning to TRBD2. CDR1 and CDR2 from the germline V gene are MNHEY and SVGEGT. V lost 0 bases, J lost 2 bases, and 4 bases stayed unmatched. The CDR3 has 18 amino acids. CDR3 protein: CASSYSGLAGENTGELFF. CDR3 sequence (DNA): TGTGCCAGCAGTTACTCGGGACTAGCGGGCGAAAACACCGGGGAGCTGTTTTTT.

V usage is TRBV12-3 or TRBV12-4 and J usage is TRBJ1-2; D is uncertain. Trimming shortened V by 1 base and J by 4 bases, and 7 bases separated the two germline ends. The CDR3 is made up of 13 amino acids. CDR3 region: CASSLGRPYGYTF. In nucleotides, the CDR3 is TGTGCCAGCAGTTTAGGACGGCCCTATGGCTACACCTTC.

This clonotype was picked up one time. Germline is not matched at one junction end, which may reflect a read error. The CDR3 DNA follows: TGTGCCAGCGGGGCAGCGGGGCTGCGAAATGAGCAGTTCTTT. Translation: CASGAAGLRNEQFF. This chain links TRBV27 with TRBJ2-1; 7 nucleotides line up with TRBD2. The CDR3 contains 14 residues. Per germline, CDR1 MNHEY and CDR2 SMNVEV (reference sequence).

The chain couples TRBV15 to TRBJ2-1; TRBD2 matches 8 bases. Germline values: CDR1 LNHNV, CDR2 YYDKDF (reference sequence). This CDR3 region has 15 residues. The junction had 8 bases not matched to a gene; V was cut back by 1 base and J by 9 bases. The CDR3 DNA sequence: TGTGCCACCAGCAGAGCGGGGGGGCCGGGTGGTGAGCAGTTCTTC. Its protein product is CATSRAGGPGGEQFF.

This clonotype has at least ten counts. The gene calls are TRBV9 and TRBJ2-7, with a weak D call TRBD1 (5 bases). The germline V gene has CDR1 SGDLS and CDR2 YYNGEE. The CDR3 extends over 13 amino acids. Trimming took off 5 bases at V and 6 bases at J, with 15 bases between the two ends. As DNA, the CDR3 is TGTGCCAGCAGTGCTGACAGTCATCGCGAGCAGTACTTC. Translating gives CASSADSHREQYF.